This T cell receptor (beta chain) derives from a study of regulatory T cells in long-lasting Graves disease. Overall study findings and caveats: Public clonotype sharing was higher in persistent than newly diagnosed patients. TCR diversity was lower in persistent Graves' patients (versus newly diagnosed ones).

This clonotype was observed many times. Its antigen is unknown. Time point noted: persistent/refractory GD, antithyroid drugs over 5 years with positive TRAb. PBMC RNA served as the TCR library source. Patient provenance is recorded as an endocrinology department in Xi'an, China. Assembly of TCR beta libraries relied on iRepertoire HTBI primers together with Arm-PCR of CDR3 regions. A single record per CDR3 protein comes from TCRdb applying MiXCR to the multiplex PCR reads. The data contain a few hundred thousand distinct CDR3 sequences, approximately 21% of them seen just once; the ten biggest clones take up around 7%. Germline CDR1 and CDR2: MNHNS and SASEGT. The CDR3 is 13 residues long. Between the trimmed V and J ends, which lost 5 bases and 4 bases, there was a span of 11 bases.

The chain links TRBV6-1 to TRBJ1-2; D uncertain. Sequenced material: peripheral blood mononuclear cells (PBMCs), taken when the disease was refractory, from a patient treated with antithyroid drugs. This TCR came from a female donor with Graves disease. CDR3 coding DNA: TGTGCCAGCAGTAAGACCCAGACCTATGGCTACACCTTC. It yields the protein CASSKTQTYGYTF.